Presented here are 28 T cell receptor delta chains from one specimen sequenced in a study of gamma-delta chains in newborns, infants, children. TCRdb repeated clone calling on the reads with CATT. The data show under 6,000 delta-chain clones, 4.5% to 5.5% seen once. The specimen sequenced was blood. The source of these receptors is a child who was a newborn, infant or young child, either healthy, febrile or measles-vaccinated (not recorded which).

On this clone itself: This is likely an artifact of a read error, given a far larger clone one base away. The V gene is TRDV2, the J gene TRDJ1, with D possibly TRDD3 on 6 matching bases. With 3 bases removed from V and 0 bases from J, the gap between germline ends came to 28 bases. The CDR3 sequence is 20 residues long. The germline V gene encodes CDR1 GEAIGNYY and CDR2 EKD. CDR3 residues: CACDPIGGWGQLNYTDKLIF. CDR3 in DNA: TGTGCCTGTGACCCGATTGGGGGGTGGGGACAGCTGAATTACACCGATAAACTCATCTTT.

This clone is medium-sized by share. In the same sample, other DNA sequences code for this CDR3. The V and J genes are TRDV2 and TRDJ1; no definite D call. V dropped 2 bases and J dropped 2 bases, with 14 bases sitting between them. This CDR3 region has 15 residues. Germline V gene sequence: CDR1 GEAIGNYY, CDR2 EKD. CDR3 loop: CACDILGAGTDKLIF. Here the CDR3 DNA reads TGTGCCTGTGACATTTTGGGAGCTGGTACCGATAAACTCATCTTT.

CDR3 region: CACDPLGPLELADKLIF. The CDR3 DNA is TGTGCCTGTGACCCCCTGGGGCCCTTAGAGTTGGCCGATAAACTCATCTTT. The genes are TRDV2 and TRDJ1, with a possible D match to TRDD3 (6 bases). This CDR3 region has 17 residues. V gave up 3 bases and J gave up 3 bases, with 22 bases separating them. In germline, CDR1 is GEAIGNYY, CDR2 EKD.

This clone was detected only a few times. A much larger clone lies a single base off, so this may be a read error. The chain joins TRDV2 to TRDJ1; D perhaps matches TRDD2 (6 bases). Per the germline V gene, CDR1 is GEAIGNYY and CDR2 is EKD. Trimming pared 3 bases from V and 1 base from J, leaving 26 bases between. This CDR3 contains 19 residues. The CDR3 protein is CACDGLPTPRNWTTDKLIF. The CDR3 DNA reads TGTGCCTGTGACGGCCTTCCCACCCCCCGCAACTGGACCACCGATAAACTCATCTTT.

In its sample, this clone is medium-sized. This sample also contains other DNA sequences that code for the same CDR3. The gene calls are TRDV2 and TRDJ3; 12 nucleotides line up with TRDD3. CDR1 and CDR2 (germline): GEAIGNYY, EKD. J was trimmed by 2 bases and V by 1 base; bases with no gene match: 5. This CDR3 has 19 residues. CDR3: CACDTVLGDTTWDTRQMFF. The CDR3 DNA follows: TGTGCCTGTGACACGGTACTGGGGGATACTACCTGGGACACCCGACAGATGTTTTTC.

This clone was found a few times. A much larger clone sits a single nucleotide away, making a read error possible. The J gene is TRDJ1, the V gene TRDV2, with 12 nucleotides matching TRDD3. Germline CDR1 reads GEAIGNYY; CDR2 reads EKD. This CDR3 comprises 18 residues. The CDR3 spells CACDTVSGTGGYSDKLTF. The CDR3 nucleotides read TGTGCCTGTGACACTGTTTCGGGAACTGGGGGATACTCCGATAAACTCACCTTT.

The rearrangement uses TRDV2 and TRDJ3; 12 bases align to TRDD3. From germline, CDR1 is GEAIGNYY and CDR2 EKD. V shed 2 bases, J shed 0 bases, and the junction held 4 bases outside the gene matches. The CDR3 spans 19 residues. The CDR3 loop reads CACDRVLGDTSWDTRQMFF. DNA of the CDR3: TGTGCCTGTGACAGAGTACTGGGGGATACCTCCTGGGACACCCGACAGATGTTTTTC.

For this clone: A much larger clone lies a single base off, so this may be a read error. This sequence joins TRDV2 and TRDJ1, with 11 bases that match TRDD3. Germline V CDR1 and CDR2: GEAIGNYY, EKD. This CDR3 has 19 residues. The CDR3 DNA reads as TGTGCCTGTTACACACTCGGGGGACTGGGGGATAAGAGGACCGATAAACTCATCTTT. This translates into CACYTLGGLGDKRTDKLIF.

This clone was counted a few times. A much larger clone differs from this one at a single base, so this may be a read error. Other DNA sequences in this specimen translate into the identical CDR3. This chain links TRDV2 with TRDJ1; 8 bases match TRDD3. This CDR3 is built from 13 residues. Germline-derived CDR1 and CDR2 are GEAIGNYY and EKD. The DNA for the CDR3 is TGTGCCTGTGACGGGATACGCACCGATAAGCTCATCTTT. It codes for CACDGIRTDKLIF.

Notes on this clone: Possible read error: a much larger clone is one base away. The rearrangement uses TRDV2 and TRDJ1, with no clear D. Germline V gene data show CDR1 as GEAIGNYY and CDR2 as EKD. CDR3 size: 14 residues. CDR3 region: CARDSLVYTDKLIF. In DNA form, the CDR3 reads TGTGCCCGTGACTCCCTTGTTTACACCGATAAACTCATCTTT.

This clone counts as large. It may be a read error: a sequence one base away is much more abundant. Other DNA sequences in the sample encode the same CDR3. The CDR3: CACDTGGYSSWDTRQMFF. For the CDR3, the DNA is TGTGCCTGTGACACTGGGGGATACAGCTCCTGGGACACCCGACAGATGTTTTTC. This chain connects TRDV2 to TRDJ3, with 10 bases that match TRDD3. The junction had 2 bases not matched to a gene; V was cut back by 1 base and J by 0 bases. CDR3 length equals 18 residues. Germline-derived CDR1 and CDR2 are GEAIGNYY and EKD.

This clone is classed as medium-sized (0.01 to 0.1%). The CDR3 spells CACDTLGDSSGTDKLIF. The CDR3 DNA reads TGTGCCTGTGACACCCTGGGGGATTCGTCGGGCACCGATAAACTCATCTTT. V usage is TRDV2 and J usage is TRDJ1; 9 nucleotides line up with TRDD3. This CDR3 is 17 amino acids long. V lost 0 bases and J lost 1; bases outside the gene matches: 8. The germline V gene encodes CDR1 GEAIGNYY and CDR2 EKD.

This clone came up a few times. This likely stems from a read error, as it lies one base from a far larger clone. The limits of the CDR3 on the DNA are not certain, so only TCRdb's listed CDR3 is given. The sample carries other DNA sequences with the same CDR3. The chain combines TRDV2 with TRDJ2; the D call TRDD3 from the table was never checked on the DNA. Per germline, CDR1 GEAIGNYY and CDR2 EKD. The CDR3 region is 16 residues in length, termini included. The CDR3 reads CACDLVGTGATAQLFF.

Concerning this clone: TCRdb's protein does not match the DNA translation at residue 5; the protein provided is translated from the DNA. DNA for the CDR3: TGTGCCTGTGACGCCGTTCCACTGGGGGATACAAAGACCGATAAACTCATCTTT. It yields the protein CACDAVPLGDTKTDKLIF. This chain links TRDV2 with TRDJ1, with 12 bases lining up with TRDD3. The CDR3 runs to 18 residues. The V gene's germline CDR1 is GEAIGNYY and CDR2 EKD. J was trimmed by 2 bases and V by 3 bases; bases with no gene match: 12.

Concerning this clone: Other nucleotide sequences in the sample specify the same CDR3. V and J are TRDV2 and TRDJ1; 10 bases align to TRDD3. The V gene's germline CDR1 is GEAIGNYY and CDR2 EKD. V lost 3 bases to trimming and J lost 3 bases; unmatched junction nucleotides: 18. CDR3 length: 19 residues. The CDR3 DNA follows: TGTGCCTGTGACCCGGTTCGAGGGTCCCTGGGGGATAGTGCCGATAAACTCATCTTT. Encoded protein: CACDPVRGSLGDSADKLIF.

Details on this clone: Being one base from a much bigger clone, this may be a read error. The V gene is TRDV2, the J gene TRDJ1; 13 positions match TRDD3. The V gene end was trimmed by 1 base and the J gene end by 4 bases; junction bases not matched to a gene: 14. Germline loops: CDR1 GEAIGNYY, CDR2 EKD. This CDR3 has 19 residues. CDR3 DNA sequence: TGTGCCTGTGACACTGCTTCGTACTGGGGGATACGTAAAGGCGATAAACTCATCTTT. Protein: CACDTASYWGIRKGDKLIF.

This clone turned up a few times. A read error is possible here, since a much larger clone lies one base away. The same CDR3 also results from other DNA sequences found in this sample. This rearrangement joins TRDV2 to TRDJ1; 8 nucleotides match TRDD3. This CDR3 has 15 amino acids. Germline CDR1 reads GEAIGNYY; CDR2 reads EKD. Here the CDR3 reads CACDTLGILRDKLIF. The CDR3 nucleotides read TGTGCGTGTGACACCTTGGGGATACTCCGCGATAAACTCATCTTT.

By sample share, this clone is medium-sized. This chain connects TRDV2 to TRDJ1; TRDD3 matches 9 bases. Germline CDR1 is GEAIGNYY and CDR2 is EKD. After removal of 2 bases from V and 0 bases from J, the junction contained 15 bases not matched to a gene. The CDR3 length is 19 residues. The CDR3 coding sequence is TGTGCCTGTGACAAGCTACCCGTACTGGGGGACCAGTACACCGATAAACTCATCTTT. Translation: CACDKLPVLGDQYTDKLIF.

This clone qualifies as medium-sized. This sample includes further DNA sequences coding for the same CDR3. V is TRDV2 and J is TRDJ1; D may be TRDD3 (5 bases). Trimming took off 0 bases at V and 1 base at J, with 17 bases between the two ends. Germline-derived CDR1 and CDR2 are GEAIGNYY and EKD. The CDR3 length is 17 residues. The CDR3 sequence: CACDTVGTVLITDKLIF. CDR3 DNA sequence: TGTGCCTGTGACACCGTGGGGACCGTCCTTATCACCGATAAACTCATCTTT.

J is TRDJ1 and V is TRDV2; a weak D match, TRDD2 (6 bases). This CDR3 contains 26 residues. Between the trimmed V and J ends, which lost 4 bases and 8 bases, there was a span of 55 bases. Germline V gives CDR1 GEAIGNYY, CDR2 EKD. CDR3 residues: CACDHVPALPALGQGLEGAPNGKLIF. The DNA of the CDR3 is TGTGCCTGTGATCACGTACCGGCCCTTCCCGCACTCGGGCAGGGGCTGGAGGGAGCACCAAACGGCAAACTCATCTTT.

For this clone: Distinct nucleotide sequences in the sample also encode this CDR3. The CDR3 DNA is TGTGCTCTTGGGGAAAGATCCTACGAAGGGATACACCTCGGCTTGACAGCACAACTCTTCTTT. Protein product: CALGERSYEGIHLGLTAQLFF. This chain joins TRDV1 and TRDJ2; TRDD3 is a possible D gene (7 bases). Germline V lookup: CDR1 TSWWSYY, CDR2 QGS. V shed 2 bases and J shed 2 bases, with 27 bases lying between them. The CDR3 has 21 amino acids.

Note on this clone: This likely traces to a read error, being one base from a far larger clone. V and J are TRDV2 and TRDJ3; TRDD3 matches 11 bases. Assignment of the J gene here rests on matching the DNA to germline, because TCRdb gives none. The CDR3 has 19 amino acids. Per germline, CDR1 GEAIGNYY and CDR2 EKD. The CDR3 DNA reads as TGTGCCTGTGACACCGTACTGGGGGATAGCTCCCGGGACACCCGACAGATGTTTTTC. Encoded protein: CACDTVLGDSSRDTRQMFF.

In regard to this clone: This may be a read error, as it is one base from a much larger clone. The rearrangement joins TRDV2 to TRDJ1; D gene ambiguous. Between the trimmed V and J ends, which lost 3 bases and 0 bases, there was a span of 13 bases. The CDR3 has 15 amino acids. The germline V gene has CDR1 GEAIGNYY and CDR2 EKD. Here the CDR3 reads CACDAVPGYTDKLIF. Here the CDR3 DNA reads TGTGCCTGTGACGCCGTACCGGGTTACACCGATAAACTCATCTTT.

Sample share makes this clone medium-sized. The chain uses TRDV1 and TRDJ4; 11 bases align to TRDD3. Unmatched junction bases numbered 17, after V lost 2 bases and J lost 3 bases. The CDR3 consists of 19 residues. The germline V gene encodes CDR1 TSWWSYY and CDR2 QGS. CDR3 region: CALGEVLILYWGIFGPLIF. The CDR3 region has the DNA TGTGCTCTTGGGGAAGTCCTAATACTCTACTGGGGGATATTTGGACCCCTGATCTTT.

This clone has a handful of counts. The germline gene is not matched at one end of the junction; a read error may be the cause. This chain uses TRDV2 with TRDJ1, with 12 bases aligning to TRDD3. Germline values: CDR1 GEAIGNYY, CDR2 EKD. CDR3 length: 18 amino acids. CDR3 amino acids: CACDPLLGDTSRSDELIF. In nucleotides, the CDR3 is TGTGCCTGTGACCCCTTACTGGGGGATACATCCCGTTCCGATGAACTCATCTTT.

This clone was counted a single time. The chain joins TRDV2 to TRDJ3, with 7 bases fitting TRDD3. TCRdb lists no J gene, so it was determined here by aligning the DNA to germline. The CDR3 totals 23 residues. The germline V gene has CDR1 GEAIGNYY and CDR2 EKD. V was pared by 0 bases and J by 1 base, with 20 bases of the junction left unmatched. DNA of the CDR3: TGTGCCTGTGACACCGTGGGCCGTACTGGGGACCGTACCCAATCCTGGGACACCCGACAGATGTTTTTC. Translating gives CACDTVGRTGDRTQSWDTRQMFF.

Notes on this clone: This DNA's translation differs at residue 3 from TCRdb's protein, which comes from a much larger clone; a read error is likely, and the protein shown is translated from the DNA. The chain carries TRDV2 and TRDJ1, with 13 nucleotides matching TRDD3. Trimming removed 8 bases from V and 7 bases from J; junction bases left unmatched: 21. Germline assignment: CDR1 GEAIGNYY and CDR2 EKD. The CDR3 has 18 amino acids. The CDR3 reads CAYDPVLGDTRFGRKLIF. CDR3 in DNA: TGTGCCTATGATCCCGTACTGGGGGATACGCGTTTCGGCCGTAAACTCATCTTT.

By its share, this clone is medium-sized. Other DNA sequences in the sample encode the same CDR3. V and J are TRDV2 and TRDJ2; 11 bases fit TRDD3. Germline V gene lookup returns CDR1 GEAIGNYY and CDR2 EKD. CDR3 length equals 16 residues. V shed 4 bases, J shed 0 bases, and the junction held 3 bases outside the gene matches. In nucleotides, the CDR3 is TGTGCCTGTGATTTACTGGGGGATACTTTGACAGCACAACTCTTCTTT. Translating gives CACDLLGDTLTAQLFF.